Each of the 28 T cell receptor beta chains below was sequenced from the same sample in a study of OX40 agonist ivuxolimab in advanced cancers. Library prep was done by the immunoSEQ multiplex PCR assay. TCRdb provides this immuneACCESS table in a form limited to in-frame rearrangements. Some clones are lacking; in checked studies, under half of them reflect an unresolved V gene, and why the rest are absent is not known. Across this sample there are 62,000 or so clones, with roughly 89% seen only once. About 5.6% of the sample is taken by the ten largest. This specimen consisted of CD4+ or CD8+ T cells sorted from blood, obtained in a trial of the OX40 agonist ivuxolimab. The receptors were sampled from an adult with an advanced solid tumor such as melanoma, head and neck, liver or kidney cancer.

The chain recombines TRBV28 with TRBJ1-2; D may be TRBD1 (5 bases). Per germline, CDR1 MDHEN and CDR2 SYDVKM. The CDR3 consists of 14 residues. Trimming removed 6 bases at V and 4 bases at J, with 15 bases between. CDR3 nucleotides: TGTGCCAGCAGCGCCCCCAGGGTCGGCTATGGCTACACCTTC. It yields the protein CASSAPRVGYGYTF.

The CDR3 protein is CAWKRRTYYNEQFF. The DNA for the CDR3 is TGTGCCTGGAAAAGGCGGACTTACTACAATGAGCAGTTCTTC. The V and J genes are TRBV30 and TRBJ2-1; possibly TRBD2 for D (5 bases). Looked up from germline, CDR1 is GTSNPN and CDR2 is SVGIG (reference sequence). Trimming cost V 4 bases and J 3 bases, with 13 bases left between them. The CDR3 spans 14 residues.

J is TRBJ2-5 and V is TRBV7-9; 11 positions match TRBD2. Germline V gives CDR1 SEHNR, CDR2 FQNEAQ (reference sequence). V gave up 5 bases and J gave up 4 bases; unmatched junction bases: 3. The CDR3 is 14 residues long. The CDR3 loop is CASSPGLAGETQYF. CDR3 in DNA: TGTGCCAGCAGCCCCGGACTAGCGGGAGAGACCCAGTACTTC.

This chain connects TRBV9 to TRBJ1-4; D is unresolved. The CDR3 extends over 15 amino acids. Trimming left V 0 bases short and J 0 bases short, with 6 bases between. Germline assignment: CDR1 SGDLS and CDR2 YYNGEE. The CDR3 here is CASSVEGSTNEKLFF. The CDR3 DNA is TGTGCCAGCAGCGTAGAAGGGTCAACTAATGAAAAACTGTTTTTT.

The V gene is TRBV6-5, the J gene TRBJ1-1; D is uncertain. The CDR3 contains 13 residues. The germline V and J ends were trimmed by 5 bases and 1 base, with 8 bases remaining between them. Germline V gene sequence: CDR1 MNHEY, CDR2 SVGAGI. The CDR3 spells CASSRAGNTEAFF. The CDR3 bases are TGTGCCAGCAGTCGGGCGGGGAACACTGAAGCTTTCTTT.

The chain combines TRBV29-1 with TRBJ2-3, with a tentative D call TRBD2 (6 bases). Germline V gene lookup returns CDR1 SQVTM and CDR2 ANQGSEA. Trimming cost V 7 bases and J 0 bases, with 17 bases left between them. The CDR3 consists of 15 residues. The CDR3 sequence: CSAQTGGYSTDTQYF. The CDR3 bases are TGCAGCGCTCAGACTGGGGGGTATAGCACAGATACGCAGTATTTT.

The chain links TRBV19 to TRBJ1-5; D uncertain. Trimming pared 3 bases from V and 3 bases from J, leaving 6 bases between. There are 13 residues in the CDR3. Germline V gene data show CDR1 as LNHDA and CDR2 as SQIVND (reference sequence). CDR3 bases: TGTGCCAGTAGTATCGAGGACAATCAGCCCCAGCATTTT. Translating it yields CASSIEDNQPQHF.

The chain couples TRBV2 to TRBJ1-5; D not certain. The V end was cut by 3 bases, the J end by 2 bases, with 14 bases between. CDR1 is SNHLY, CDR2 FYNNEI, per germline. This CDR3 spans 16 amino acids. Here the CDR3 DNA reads TGTGCCAGCAGTGATAGGTCCGGCGGGGGCAATCAGCCCCAGCATTTT. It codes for CASSDRSGGGNQPQHF.

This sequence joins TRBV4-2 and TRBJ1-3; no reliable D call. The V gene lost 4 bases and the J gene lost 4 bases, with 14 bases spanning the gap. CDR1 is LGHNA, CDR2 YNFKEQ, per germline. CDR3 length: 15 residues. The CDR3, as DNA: TGTGCCAGCAGCCCCCCGGGAGAAGGAGGAAACACCATATATTTT. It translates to CASSPPGEGGNTIYF.

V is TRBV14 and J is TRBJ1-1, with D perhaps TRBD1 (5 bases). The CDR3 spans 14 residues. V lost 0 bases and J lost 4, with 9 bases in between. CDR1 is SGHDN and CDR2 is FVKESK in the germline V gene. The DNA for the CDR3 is TGTGCCAGCAGCCAAGATCTTGGGGGCACTGAAGCTTTCTTT. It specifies CASSQDLGGTEAFF.

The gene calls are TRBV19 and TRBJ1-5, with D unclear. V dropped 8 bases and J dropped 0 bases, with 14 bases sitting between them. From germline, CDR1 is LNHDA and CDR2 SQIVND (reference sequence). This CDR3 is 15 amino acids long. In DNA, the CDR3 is TGTGCCAGTTCCCCTCTGTCGGGTAGCAATCAGCCCCAGCATTTT. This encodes CASSPLSGSNQPQHF.

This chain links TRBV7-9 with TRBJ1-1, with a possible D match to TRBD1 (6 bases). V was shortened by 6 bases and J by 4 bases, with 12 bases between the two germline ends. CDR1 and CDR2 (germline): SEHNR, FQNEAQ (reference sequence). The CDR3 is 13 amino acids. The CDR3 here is CASSAGGATEAFF. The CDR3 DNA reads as TGTGCCAGCAGTGCCGGGGGCGCCACTGAAGCTTTCTTT.

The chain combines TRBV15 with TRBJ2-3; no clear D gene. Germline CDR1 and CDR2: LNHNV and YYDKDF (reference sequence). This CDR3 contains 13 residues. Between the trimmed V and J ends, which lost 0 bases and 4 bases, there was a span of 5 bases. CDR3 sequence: CATSRDFPDTQYF. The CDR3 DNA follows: TGTGCCACCAGCAGAGATTTCCCAGATACGCAGTATTTT.

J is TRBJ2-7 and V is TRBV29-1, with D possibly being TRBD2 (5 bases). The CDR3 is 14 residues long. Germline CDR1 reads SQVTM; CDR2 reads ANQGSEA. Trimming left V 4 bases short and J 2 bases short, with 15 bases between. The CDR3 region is CSVGLSGVAYEQYF. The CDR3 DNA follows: TGCAGCGTTGGATTATCCGGGGTAGCCTACGAGCAGTACTTC.

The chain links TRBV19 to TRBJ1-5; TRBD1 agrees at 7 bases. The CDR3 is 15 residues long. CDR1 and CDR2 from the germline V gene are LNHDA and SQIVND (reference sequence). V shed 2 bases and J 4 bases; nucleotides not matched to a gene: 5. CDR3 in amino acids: CASSIMEGANQPQHF. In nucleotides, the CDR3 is TGTGCCAGTAGTATAATGGAGGGGGCGAATCAGCCCCAGCATTTT. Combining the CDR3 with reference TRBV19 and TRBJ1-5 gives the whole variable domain DGGITQSPKYLFRKEGQNVTLSCEQNLNHDAMYWYRQDPGQGLRLIYYSQIVNDFQKGDIAEGYSVSREKKESFPLTVTSAQKNPTAFYLCASSIMEGANQPQHFGDGTRLSIL.

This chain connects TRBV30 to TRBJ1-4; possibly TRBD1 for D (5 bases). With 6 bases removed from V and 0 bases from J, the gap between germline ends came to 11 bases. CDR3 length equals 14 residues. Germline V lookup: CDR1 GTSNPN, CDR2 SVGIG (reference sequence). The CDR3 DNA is TGTGCCTGTGGGGCAGCTCCAACTAATGAAAAACTGTTTTTT. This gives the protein CACGAAPTNEKLFF.

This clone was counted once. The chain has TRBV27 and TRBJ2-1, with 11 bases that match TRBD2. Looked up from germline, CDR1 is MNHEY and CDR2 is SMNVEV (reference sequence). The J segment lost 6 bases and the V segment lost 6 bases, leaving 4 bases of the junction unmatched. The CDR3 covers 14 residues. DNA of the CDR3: TGTGCCAGCAGGACTAGCGGGATAATCAATGAGCAGTTCTTC. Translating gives CASRTSGIINEQFF.

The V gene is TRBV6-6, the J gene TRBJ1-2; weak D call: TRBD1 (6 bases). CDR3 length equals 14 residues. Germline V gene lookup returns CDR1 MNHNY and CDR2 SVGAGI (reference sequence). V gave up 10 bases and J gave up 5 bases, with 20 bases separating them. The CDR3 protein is CATQPPGQLYGYTF. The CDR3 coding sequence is TGTGCCACCCAACCCCCCGGACAGCTGTATGGCTACACCTTC.

As DNA, the CDR3 is TGCGCCAGCGCGGCAGGAAACACCATATATTTT. Protein sequence: CASAAGNTIYF. The chain joins TRBV5-1 to TRBJ1-3; D unresolved. Germline V CDR1 and CDR2: SGHRS, YFSETQ. This CDR3 has 11 residues. The ends were cut back, 7 bases at V and 4 bases at J, with 6 bases in the middle.

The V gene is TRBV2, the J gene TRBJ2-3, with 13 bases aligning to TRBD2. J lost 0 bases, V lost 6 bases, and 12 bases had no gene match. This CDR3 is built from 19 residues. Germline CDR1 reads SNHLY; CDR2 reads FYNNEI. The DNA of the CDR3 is TGTGCCAGCAGATACCCGGGACTAGCGGGGTCAGCTAGCACAGATACGCAGTATTTT. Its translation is CASRYPGLAGSASTDTQYF.

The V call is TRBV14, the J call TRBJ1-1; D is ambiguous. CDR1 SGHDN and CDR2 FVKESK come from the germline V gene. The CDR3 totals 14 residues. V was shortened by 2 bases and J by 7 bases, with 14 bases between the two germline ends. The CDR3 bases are TGTGCCAGCAGCCAATTCGGCGGACGTGATGAAGCTTTCTTT. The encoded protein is CASSQFGGRDEAFF.

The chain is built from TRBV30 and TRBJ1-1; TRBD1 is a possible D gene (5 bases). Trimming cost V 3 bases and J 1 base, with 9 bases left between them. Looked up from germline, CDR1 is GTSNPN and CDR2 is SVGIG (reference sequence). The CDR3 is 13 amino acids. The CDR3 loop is CAWRTVGNTEAFF. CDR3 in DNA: TGTGCCTGGAGGACAGTGGGGAACACTGAAGCTTTCTTT.

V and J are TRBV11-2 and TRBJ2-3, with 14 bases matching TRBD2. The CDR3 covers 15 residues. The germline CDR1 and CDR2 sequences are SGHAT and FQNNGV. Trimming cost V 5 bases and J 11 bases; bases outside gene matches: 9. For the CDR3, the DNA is TGTGCCAGCAGCCTAAGGACTAGCGGGAGGTATGGGCAGTATTTT. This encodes CASSLRTSGRYGQYF.

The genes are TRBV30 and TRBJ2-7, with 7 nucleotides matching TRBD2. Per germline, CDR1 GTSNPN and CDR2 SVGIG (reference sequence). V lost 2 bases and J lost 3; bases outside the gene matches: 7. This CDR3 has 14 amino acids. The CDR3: CAWSLSSGLYEQYF. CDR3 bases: TGTGCCTGGAGTCTTTCTAGCGGCCTCTACGAGCAGTACTTC. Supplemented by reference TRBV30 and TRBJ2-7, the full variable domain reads SQTIHQWPATLVQPVGSPLSLECTVEGTSNPNLYWYRQAAGRGLQLLFYSVGIGQISSEVPQNLSASRPQDRQFILSSKKLLLSDSGFYLCAWSLSSGLYEQYFGPGTRLTVT.

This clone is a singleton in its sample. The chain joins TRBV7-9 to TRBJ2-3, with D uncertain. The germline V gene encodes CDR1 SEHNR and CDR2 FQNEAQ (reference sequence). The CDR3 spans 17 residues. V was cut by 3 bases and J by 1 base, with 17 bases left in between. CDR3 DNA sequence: TGTGCCAGCAGCTTGGTGGTCGGAGTCGGTGGCACAGATACGCAGTATTTT. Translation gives CASSLVVGVGGTDTQYF. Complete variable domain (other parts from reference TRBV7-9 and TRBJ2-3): DTGVSQNPRHKITKRGQNVTFRCDPISEHNRLYWYRQTLGQGPEFLTYFQNEAQLEKSRLLSDRFSAERPKGSFSTLEIQRTEQGDSAMYLCASSLVVGVGGTDTQYFGPGTRLTVL.

The CDR3 here is CASSKYSFGETQYF. In DNA, the CDR3 is TGTGCCAGTAGTAAATACAGCTTTGGAGAGACCCAGTACTTC. The chain combines TRBV19 with TRBJ2-5; D gene unclear. The length of the CDR3 is 14 residues. Per the germline V gene, CDR1 is LNHDA and CDR2 is SQIVND (reference sequence). Trimming took off 4 bases at V and 4 bases at J, with 13 bases between the two ends.

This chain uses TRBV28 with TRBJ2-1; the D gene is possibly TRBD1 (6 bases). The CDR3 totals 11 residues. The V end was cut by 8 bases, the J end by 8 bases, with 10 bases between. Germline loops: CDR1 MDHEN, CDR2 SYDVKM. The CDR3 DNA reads TGTGCCAGCCGACAGGACCATGAGCAGTTCTTC. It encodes CASRQDHEQFF.

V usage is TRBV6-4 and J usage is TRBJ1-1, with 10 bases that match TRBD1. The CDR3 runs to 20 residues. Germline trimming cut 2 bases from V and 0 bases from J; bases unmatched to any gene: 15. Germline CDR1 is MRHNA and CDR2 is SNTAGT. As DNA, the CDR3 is TGTGCCAGCAGTGACCCCCCGTGGGACAGGGGCTTAGTAATGAACACTGAAGCTTTCTTT. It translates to CASSDPPWDRGLVMNTEAFF.